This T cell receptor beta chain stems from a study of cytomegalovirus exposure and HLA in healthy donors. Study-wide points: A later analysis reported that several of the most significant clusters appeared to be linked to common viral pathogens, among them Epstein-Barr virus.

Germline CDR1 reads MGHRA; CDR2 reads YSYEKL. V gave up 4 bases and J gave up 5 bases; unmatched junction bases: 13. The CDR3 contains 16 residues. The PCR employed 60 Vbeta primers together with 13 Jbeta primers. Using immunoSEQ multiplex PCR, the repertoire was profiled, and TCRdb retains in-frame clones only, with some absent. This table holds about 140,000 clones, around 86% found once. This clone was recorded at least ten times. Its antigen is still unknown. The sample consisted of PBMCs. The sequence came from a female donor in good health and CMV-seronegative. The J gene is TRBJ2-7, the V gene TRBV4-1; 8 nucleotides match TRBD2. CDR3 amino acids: CASSPHNGGRIDEQYF. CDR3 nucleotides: TGCGCCAGCAGCCCTCATAATGGCGGGAGGATCGACGAGCAGTACTTC.